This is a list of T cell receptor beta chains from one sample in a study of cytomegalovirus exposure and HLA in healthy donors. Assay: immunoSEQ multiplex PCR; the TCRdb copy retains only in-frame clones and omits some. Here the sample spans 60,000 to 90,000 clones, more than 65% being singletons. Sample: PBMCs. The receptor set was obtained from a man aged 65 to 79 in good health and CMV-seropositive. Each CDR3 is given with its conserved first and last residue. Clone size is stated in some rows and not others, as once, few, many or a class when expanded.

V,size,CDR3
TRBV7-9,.,CASSSGQAVNYGYTF
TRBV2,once,CASSQTEDQPQHF
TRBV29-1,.,CSVRTSGLYEQYF
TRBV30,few,CAWTGEDGYNSPLHF
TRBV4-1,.,CASSQADSIYNSPLHF
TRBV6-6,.,CASSQEDRPTNEKLFF
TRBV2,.,CASTQEQGSEKLFF
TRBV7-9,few,CASSLDQKRQETQYF
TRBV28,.,CASNTGVPGEQYF
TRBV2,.,CASSFGQGAGQPQHF
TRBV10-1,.,CASKGQGASYEQYF
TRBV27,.,CASSLDRNYGYTF
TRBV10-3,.,CAIRDLDRGQTEAFF
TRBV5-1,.,CASSLGEQNTEAFF
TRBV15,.,CATSREGGSSGSFYVEQYF
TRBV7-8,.,CASSGGAYEQYF
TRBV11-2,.,CASSFSIQGGQETQYF
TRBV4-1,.,CASSQGHSGRAVLRTDTQYF
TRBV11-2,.,CASSLETANYGYTF
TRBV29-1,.,CSVEFDYGYTF
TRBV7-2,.,CASSLRTGIRTEAFF
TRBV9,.,CASSVVRGGYTF
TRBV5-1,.,CASSLDWGGGEQYF
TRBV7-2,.,CASSPGQNYGYTF